These T cell receptor beta chains were read from a single sample in a study of Ad26.COV2.S vaccination and SARS-CoV-2 variants. Repertoires were generated with immunoSEQ multiplex PCR, while TCRdb's copy carries only in-frame clones and drops some. This table has around 300,000 clones, 88% appearing once. Specimen: peripheral blood, collected in a trial of Ad26.COV2.S vaccine versus placebo. The receptors stem from a person aged 18-60 years who received the Ad26.COV2.S COVID-19 vaccine or a placebo. Both conserved end residues are part of each CDR3. A D gene is named only where the DNA matches it firmly. Clone size is not always given. Where it is, it says once, few, many or a class for expanded clones.

clone_size: .; d_call: .; j_call: TRBJ1-6; v_call: TRBV4-2; cdr3_nt: TGTGCCAGCAGCCAAGAGATGGTTTATTCACCCCTCCACTTT; cdr3_aa: CASSQEMVYSPLHF
clone_size: .; d_call: .; j_call: TRBJ1-6; v_call: TRBV4-1; cdr3_nt: TGCGCCAGCAGCCAAGTATTTGGGCTGGAAAATTCACCCCTCCACTTT; cdr3_aa: CASSQVFGLENSPLHF
clone_size: .; d_call: TRBD1; j_call: TRBJ2-6; v_call: TRBV5-4; cdr3_nt: TGTGCCAGCAGCCGGGACAGGGGAGTATCTGGGGCCAACGTCCTGACTTTC; cdr3_aa: CASSRDRGVSGANVLTF
clone_size: .; d_call: TRBD2; j_call: TRBJ2-3; v_call: TRBV27; cdr3_nt: TGTGCCAGCAGTTTATGGGGCCGGGGGGGAGATACGCAGTATTTT; cdr3_aa: CASSLWGRGGDTQYF
clone_size: .; d_call: TRBD2; j_call: TRBJ2-1; v_call: TRBV27; cdr3_nt: TGTGCCAGCAGAAACCGGGACTATACCGATGAGCAGTTCTTC; cdr3_aa: CASRNRDYTDEQFF
clone_size: .; d_call: .; j_call: TRBJ1-5; v_call: TRBV6-2/TRBV6-3; cdr3_nt: TGTGCCAGCAGTTACTCAACAGGGTATCAGCCCCAGCATTTT; cdr3_aa: CASSYSTGYQPQHF
clone_size: .; d_call: .; j_call: TRBJ1-2; v_call: TRBV6-5; cdr3_nt: TGTGCCAGCAGTACCTCGGGGTATGGCTACACCTTC; cdr3_aa: CASSTSGYGYTF
clone_size: .; d_call: TRBD1; j_call: TRBJ2-7; v_call: TRBV18; cdr3_nt: TGTGCCAGCTCACCACCGAGGACAGGGGTCTCCTACGAGCAGTACTTC; cdr3_aa: CASSPPRTGVSYEQYF
clone_size: .; d_call: .; j_call: TRBJ1-6; v_call: TRBV5-4; cdr3_nt: TGTGCCAGCACCGAGGGAAGCGAACTCCATAATTCACCCCTCCACTTT; cdr3_aa: CASTEGSELHNSPLHF
clone_size: .; d_call: .; j_call: TRBJ1-2; v_call: TRBV12-1; cdr3_nt: TGTGCCAGCAGAGGGAACTATGGCTACACCTTC; cdr3_aa: CASRGNYGYTF
clone_size: .; d_call: .; j_call: TRBJ1-3; v_call: TRBV2; cdr3_nt: TGTGCCAGCAACGACGCAGAGAACTCTGGAAACACCATATATTTT; cdr3_aa: CASNDAENSGNTIYF
clone_size: .; d_call: .; j_call: TRBJ2-7; v_call: TRBV4-1; cdr3_nt: TGCGCCAGCAGCCAAGACAGGACAATCTCCTACGAGCAGTACTTC; cdr3_aa: CASSQDRTISYEQYF
clone_size: few; d_call: .; j_call: TRBJ2-2; v_call: TRBV27; cdr3_nt: TGTGCCAGCAGCCAGGGGACCGGGGAGCTGTTTTTT; cdr3_aa: CASSQGTGELFF
clone_size: .; d_call: .; j_call: TRBJ2-2; v_call: TRBV27; cdr3_nt: TGTGCCAGCAGTTTATTTGGCCGGATAGGGGCAAGTACCGGGGAGCTGTTTTTT; cdr3_aa: CASSLFGRIGASTGELFF
clone_size: .; d_call: .; j_call: TRBJ1-5; v_call: TRBV7-2; cdr3_nt: TGTGCCAGCAGCTTAAGGGGAATACTACAGCCCCAGCATTTT; cdr3_aa: CASSLRGILQPQHF
clone_size: .; d_call: TRBD1; j_call: TRBJ1-1; v_call: TRBV14; cdr3_nt: TGTGCCAGCAGCCCCAGACAGGGAGGTACTGAAGCTTTCTTT; cdr3_aa: CASSPRQGGTEAFF
clone_size: .; d_call: .; j_call: TRBJ1-4; v_call: TRBV18; cdr3_nt: TGTGCCAGCTCACGAGTCCGAGACATCAATGAAAAACTGTTTTTT; cdr3_aa: CASSRVRDINEKLFF
clone_size: .; d_call: .; j_call: TRBJ1-1; v_call: TRBV7-2; cdr3_nt: TGTGCCAGCAGCGAGACACGGGCAAAAGCTTTCTTT; cdr3_aa: CASSETRAKAFF
clone_size: .; d_call: .; j_call: TRBJ1-5; v_call: TRBV27; cdr3_nt: TGTGCCAGCAGTTTTAGAGGTTACAATCAGCCCCAGCATTTT; cdr3_aa: CASSFRGYNQPQHF
clone_size: .; d_call: TRBD1; j_call: TRBJ1-2; v_call: TRBV7-2; cdr3_nt: TGTGCCAGCAGCTTAGCGGGACAGCCCTATGGCTACACCTTC; cdr3_aa: CASSLAGQPYGYTF
clone_size: .; d_call: .; j_call: TRBJ1-2; v_call: TRBV7-2; cdr3_nt: TGTGCCAGCAGCTTAGAAGCCTTGGGTGGCTACACCTTC; cdr3_aa: CASSLEALGGYTF
clone_size: .; d_call: .; j_call: TRBJ2-5; v_call: TRBV10-3; cdr3_nt: TGTGCCATCAGGGCCCAAGAGACCCAGTACTTC; cdr3_aa: CAIRAQETQYF
clone_size: once; d_call: TRBD1; j_call: TRBJ2-5; v_call: TRBV6-6; cdr3_nt: TGTGCCAGCAGTTACTCCGGGACAGACCAAGAGACCCAGTACTTC; cdr3_aa: CASSYSGTDQETQYF
clone_size: .; d_call: TRBD1; j_call: TRBJ1-2; v_call: TRBV9; cdr3_nt: TGTGCCAGCAGCGTAGCCCGAGACAGGGGGATCTATGGCTACACCTTC; cdr3_aa: CASSVARDRGIYGYTF
clone_size: .; d_call: .; j_call: TRBJ1-2; v_call: TRBV4-2; cdr3_nt: TGTGCCAGCAGCCAAGATGGCTGGGGCAGGGCCTATGGCTACACCTTC; cdr3_aa: CASSQDGWGRAYGYTF
clone_size: .; d_call: TRBD2; j_call: TRBJ2-7; v_call: TRBV3-1/TRBV3-2; cdr3_nt: TGTGCCAGCAGCCCCAGGACTAGCGCCTACGAGCAGTACTTC; cdr3_aa: CASSPRTSAYEQYF
clone_size: once; d_call: .; j_call: TRBJ1-3; v_call: TRBV20-1; cdr3_nt: TGCAGTGCTAGTGTCCAGGGCAGAAACACCATATATTTT; cdr3_aa: CSASVQGRNTIYF
clone_size: .; d_call: .; j_call: TRBJ2-7; v_call: TRBV5-4; cdr3_nt: TGTGCCAGCAGCTTGGAGGGCTACGAGCAGTACTTC; cdr3_aa: CASSLEGYEQYF
clone_size: .; d_call: .; j_call: TRBJ1-1; v_call: TRBV19; cdr3_nt: TGTGCCAGTAGTATACTAGGATTCAACACTGAAGCTTTCTTT; cdr3_aa: CASSILGFNTEAFF
clone_size: few; d_call: .; j_call: TRBJ2-5; v_call: TRBV7-8; cdr3_nt: TGTGCCAGCAGCGCGACCCAAGAGACCCAGTACTTC; cdr3_aa: CASSATQETQYF
clone_size: .; d_call: .; j_call: TRBJ2-3; v_call: TRBV18; cdr3_nt: TGTGCCAGCTCCCGCAAAAGCCCACAACCCAGCACAGATACGCAGTATTTT; cdr3_aa: CASSRKSPQPSTDTQYF
clone_size: .; d_call: TRBD1; j_call: TRBJ1-3; v_call: TRBV19; cdr3_nt: TGTGCCAGTAGTATAACAGGGGTCTCTGGAAACACCATATATTTT; cdr3_aa: CASSITGVSGNTIYF
clone_size: .; d_call: .; j_call: TRBJ2-7; v_call: TRBV7-2; cdr3_nt: TGTGCCAGCAGCTTAGTACTGTCCGACGAGCAGTACTTC; cdr3_aa: CASSLVLSDEQYF
clone_size: .; d_call: TRBD1; j_call: TRBJ2-7; v_call: TRBV4-1; cdr3_nt: TGCGCCAGCAGCCAAGGAACAGGGGACTCCTACGAGCAGTACTTC; cdr3_aa: CASSQGTGDSYEQYF
clone_size: few; d_call: TRBD2; j_call: TRBJ2-6; v_call: TRBV4-3; cdr3_nt: TGCGCCAGCAGCTACCGGGAGGGGACCGGGGCCAACGTCCTGACTTTC; cdr3_aa: CASSYREGTGANVLTF
clone_size: .; d_call: .; j_call: TRBJ1-1; v_call: TRBV9; cdr3_nt: TGTGCCAGCAGCGTAGGACAGATGAACACTGAAGCTTTCTTT; cdr3_aa: CASSVGQMNTEAFF
clone_size: .; d_call: TRBD1; j_call: TRBJ1-3; v_call: TRBV10-3; cdr3_nt: TGTGCCATTTTAGGGACAGGGAGCTCTGGAAACACCATATATTTT; cdr3_aa: CAILGTGSSGNTIYF
clone_size: .; d_call: .; j_call: TRBJ1-2; v_call: TRBV6-5; cdr3_nt: TGTGCCAGCAGTATCAGGGGAATTTATGGCTACACCTTC; cdr3_aa: CASSIRGIYGYTF
clone_size: .; d_call: .; j_call: TRBJ2-7; v_call: TRBV29-1; cdr3_nt: TGCAGCGTTGAAAGTAAAGAGGGATACGAGCAGTACTTC; cdr3_aa: CSVESKEGYEQYF
clone_size: .; d_call: .; j_call: TRBJ1-4; v_call: TRBV28; cdr3_nt: TGTGCCAGCGTGGATCATTCTAATGAAAAACTGTTTTTT; cdr3_aa: CASVDHSNEKLFF
clone_size: many; d_call: .; j_call: TRBJ1-3; v_call: TRBV6-6; cdr3_nt: TGTGCCAGCAGTCCGGGCCGAACTACCGTCTCTGGAAACACCATATATTTT; cdr3_aa: CASSPGRTTVSGNTIYF
clone_size: .; d_call: .; j_call: TRBJ1-4; v_call: TRBV6-5; cdr3_nt: TGTGCCGGAAAGGGGGGAACTAATGAAAAACTGTTTTTT; cdr3_aa: CAGKGGTNEKLFF